What follows are 13 T cell receptor beta chains derived from one specimen sequenced in a study of T cells in Graves' hyperthyroidism and ophthalmopathy. Amplified regions were TCR beta CDR3 sequences from RNA transcripts. The HTBI set primed first-round TCR CDR3 RT-PCR. TCRdb re-derived calls from the multiplex PCR reads in MiXCR, one entry per CDR3 protein. The sample lists around 210,000 distinct CDR3 sequences; roughly a sixth were seen once. Source material: blood. These receptor sequences come from a woman in her forties or fifties with Graves' hyperthyroidism.

In its sample, this clonotype was seen many times. V gene TRBV5-5 combines with J gene TRBJ1-1, with TRBD1 identical over 7 bases. The V gene end was trimmed by 4 bases and the J gene end by 8 bases; junction bases not matched to a gene: 5. This CDR3 is built from 12 residues. From germline, CDR1 is SGHKS and CDR2 YYEKEE (reference sequence). The CDR3 DNA follows: TGTGCCAGCAGCACTGGGACAGCGGAAGCTTTCTTT. The encoded protein is CASSTGTAEAFF.

Ten or more counts support this clonotype. The V call is TRBV20-1, the J call TRBJ2-1; no clear D gene. The CDR3 consists of 12 residues. CDR1 DFQATT and CDR2 SNEGSKA come from the germline V gene (reference sequence). V was cut by 3 bases and J by 6 bases, with 9 bases left in between. As DNA, the CDR3 is TGCAGTGCTAGCGGATGGCTCAATGAGCAGTTCTTC. Translating it yields CSASGWLNEQFF.

This clonotype was detected only a few times. V usage is TRBV29-1 and J usage is TRBJ2-1, with TRBD1 as a possible D gene (6 bases). The CDR3 sequence is 15 residues long. CDR1 and CDR2 from the germline V gene are SQVTM and ANQGSEA. Trimming cost V 6 bases and J 4 bases, with 19 bases left between them. CDR3 sequence (DNA): TGCAGCGTCCGTCTTCCGGGACAATCTTACAATGAGCAGTTCTTC. This gives the protein CSVRLPGQSYNEQFF.

The rearrangement uses TRBV7-9 and TRBJ1-3; D gene uncertain. Per the germline V gene, CDR1 is SEHNR and CDR2 is FQNEAQ (reference sequence). The CDR3 sequence is 14 residues long. V gave up 5 bases and J gave up 4 bases, with 12 bases separating them. The CDR3 loop reads CASSPPSRGNTIYF. In DNA form, the CDR3 reads TGTGCCAGCAGCCCCCCTTCCCGCGGAAACACCATATATTTT.

This clonotype has more than one count but fewer than ten. The chain carries TRBV5-1 and TRBJ2-2; weak D call: TRBD1 (5 bases). The germline V and J ends were trimmed by 1 base and 2 bases, with 9 bases remaining between them. CDR1 is SGHRS, CDR2 YFSETQ, per germline. This CDR3 region has 15 residues. In DNA, the CDR3 is TGCGCCAGCAGCTTGAGACAGCCTAACACCGGGGAGCTGTTTTTT. Protein: CASSLRQPNTGELFF. The variable domain in full, completed from reference TRBV5-1 and TRBJ2-2, reads KAGVTQTPRYLIKTRGQQVTLSCSPISGHRSVSWYQQTPGQGLQFLFEYFSETQRNKGNFPGRFSGRQFSNSRSEMNVSTLELGDSALYLCASSLRQPNTGELFFGEGSRLTVL.

This clonotype was recorded at least ten times. V usage is TRBV20-1 and J usage is TRBJ2-4; 10 bases align to TRBD2. CDR3 length: 17 amino acids. Germline trimming cut 5 bases from V and 2 bases from J; bases unmatched to any gene: 12. CDR1 is DFQATT and CDR2 is SNEGSKA in the germline V gene (reference sequence). CDR3 coding DNA: TGCAGTGCTGGATGGGCTAGCGGGAGTTTAACCAAAAACATTCAGTACTTC. Residues: CSAGWASGSLTKNIQYF.

The chain joins TRBV5-1 to TRBJ2-7, with D tentatively TRBD1 (6 bases). The CDR3 is 15 residues long. V was trimmed by 0 bases and J by 3 bases, leaving 13 bases between them. The germline gives CDR1 SGHRS, CDR2 YFSETQ. This CDR3 is CASSLAQGIIYEQYF. The CDR3, as DNA: TGCGCCAGCAGCTTGGCGCAGGGGATAATCTACGAGCAGTACTTC. Using reference TRBV5-1 and TRBJ2-7 for the parts outside the CDR3, the full variable domain is KAGVTQTPRYLIKTRGQQVTLSCSPISGHRSVSWYQQTPGQGLQFLFEYFSETQRNKGNFPGRFSGRQFSNSRSEMNVSTLELGDSALYLCASSLAQGIIYEQYFGPGTRLTVT.

Many counts were recorded for this clonotype. This chain links TRBV11-2 with TRBJ2-1, with 9 bases lining up with TRBD2. Germline CDR1 and CDR2: SGHAT and FQNNGV. V shed 5 bases and J 9 bases; nucleotides not matched to a gene: 11. There are 15 residues in the CDR3. CDR3 protein: CASSPLAGRFVEQFF. In nucleotides, the CDR3 is TGTGCCAGCAGCCCGCTAGCGGGAAGGTTCGTTGAGCAGTTCTTC.

This clonotype came up a few times. The chain combines TRBV20-1 with TRBJ1-6, with D tentatively TRBD1 (6 bases). The germline V gene encodes CDR1 DFQATT and CDR2 SNEGSKA (reference sequence). There are 15 residues in the CDR3. The V end was cut by 3 bases, the J end by 0 bases, with 9 bases between. The CDR3, as DNA: TGCAGTGCTAGGAGGGGGAGCTCCTATAATTCACCCCTCCACTTT. Its protein product is CSARRGSSYNSPLHF.

This clonotype has only a few counts. The chain combines TRBV20-1 with TRBJ2-7, with 12 bases lining up with TRBD2. This CDR3 has 15 amino acids. Germline assignment: CDR1 DFQATT and CDR2 SNEGSKA (reference sequence). The junction had 10 bases not matched to a gene; V was cut back by 5 bases and J by 5 bases. The CDR3 reads CSAESGLAGINEQYF. Here the CDR3 DNA reads TGCAGTGCTGAATCCGGACTAGCGGGAATAAACGAGCAGTACTTC.

Regarding this clonotype: This may stem from a read error, because a much larger clone lies one nucleotide away. CDR3: CSVDSGVDTGELSF. The CDR3 nucleotides are TGCAGCGTTGATAGCGGGGTCGACACCGGGGAGCTGTCTTTT. The V gene is TRBV29-1, the J gene TRBJ2-2, with 8 positions matching TRBD2. Germline loops: CDR1 SQVTM, CDR2 ANQGSEA. The CDR3 runs to 14 residues.

This clonotype showed up just a few times. This rearrangement joins TRBV10-1 to TRBJ2-1, with TRBD2 matching over 10 bases. V gave up 0 bases and J gave up 4 bases; unmatched junction bases: 12. CDR1 is WNHNN and CDR2 is SYGVQD in the germline V gene (reference sequence). The CDR3 extends over 19 amino acids. The CDR3 DNA reads as TGCGCCAGCAGTGAGTCGACTTCGAGGGTTAGCGGGGGGTACAATGAGCAGTTCTTC. Translation gives CASSESTSRVSGGYNEQFF.

The CDR3 here is CASRAEVWDTGELFF. The CDR3 DNA reads as TGTGCCAGCAGAGCAGAGGTTTGGGACACCGGGGAGCTGTTTTTT. The V call is TRBV27, the J call TRBJ2-2, with D unclear. The ends were cut back, 6 bases at V and 3 bases at J, with 14 bases in the middle. The germline V gene encodes CDR1 MNHEY and CDR2 SMNVEV (reference sequence). The CDR3 sequence is 15 residues long.